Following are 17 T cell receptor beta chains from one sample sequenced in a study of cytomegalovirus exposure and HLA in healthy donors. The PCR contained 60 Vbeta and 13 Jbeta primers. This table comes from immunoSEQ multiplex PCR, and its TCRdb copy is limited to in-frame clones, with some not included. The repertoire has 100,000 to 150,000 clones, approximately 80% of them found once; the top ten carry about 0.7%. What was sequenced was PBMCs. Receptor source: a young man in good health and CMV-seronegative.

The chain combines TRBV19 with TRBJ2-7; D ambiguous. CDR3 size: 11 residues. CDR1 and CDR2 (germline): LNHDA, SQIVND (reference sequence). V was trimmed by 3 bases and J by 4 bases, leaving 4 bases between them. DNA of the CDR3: TGTGCCAGTAGTATCGGTTACGAGCAGTACTTC. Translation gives CASSIGYEQYF.

CDR3 protein: CASSLEVTRGYTF. As DNA, the CDR3 is TGCGCCAGCAGCTTGGAGGTGACAAGAGGCTACACCTTC. This rearrangement joins TRBV5-1 to TRBJ1-2; no clear D gene. Trimming left V 0 bases short and J 8 bases short, with 11 bases between. The CDR3 spans 13 residues. Germline CDR1 SGHRS, CDR2 YFSETQ. Variable domain in full (rest from reference TRBV5-1 and TRBJ1-2): KAGVTQTPRYLIKTRGQQVTLSCSPISGHRSVSWYQQTPGQGLQFLFEYFSETQRNKGNFPGRFSGRQFSNSRSEMNVSTLELGDSALYLCASSLEVTRGYTFGSGTRLTVV.

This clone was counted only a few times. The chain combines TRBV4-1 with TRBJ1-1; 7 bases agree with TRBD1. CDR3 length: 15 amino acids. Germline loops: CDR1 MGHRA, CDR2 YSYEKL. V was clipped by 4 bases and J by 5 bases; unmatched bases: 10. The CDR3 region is CASSPPLAGGTEAFF. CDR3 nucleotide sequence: TGCGCCAGCAGCCCCCCGTTGGCAGGGGGGACTGAAGCTTTCTTT.

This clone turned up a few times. The chain's CDR3 is CASSRAGTTDTQYF. CDR3 DNA: TGTGCCAGTAGTAGGGCGGGCACCACAGATACGCAGTATTTT. The chain uses TRBV19 and TRBJ2-3; D might be TRBD2 (5 bases). The CDR3 runs 14 residues. Per the germline V gene, CDR1 is LNHDA and CDR2 is SQIVND (reference sequence). Trimming took off 4 bases at V and 2 bases at J, with 10 bases between the two ends.

CDR3 bases: TGTGCCAGCAGCTCAGACAAAGGAAACACCATATATTTT. It encodes CASSSDKGNTIYF. This rearrangement joins TRBV5-4 to TRBJ1-3, with D uncertain. Looked up from germline, CDR1 is SGHNT and CDR2 is YYREEE (reference sequence). The CDR3 is 13 amino acids. Trimming took 3 bases from V and 4 from J, leaving 8 bases between them.

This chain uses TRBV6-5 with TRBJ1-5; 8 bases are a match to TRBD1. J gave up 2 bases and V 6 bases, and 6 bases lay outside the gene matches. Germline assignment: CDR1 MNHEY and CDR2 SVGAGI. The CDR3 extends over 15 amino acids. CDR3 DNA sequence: TGTGCCAGCAGCATGGACAGGGTTGGCAATCAGCCCCAGCATTTT. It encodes CASSMDRVGNQPQHF.

CDR3 in DNA: TGTGCCAGCAGCCCCCGCGGCGGGGGTCGGACTGAAGCTTTCTTT. This translates into CASSPRGGGRTEAFF. This chain uses TRBV7-8 with TRBJ1-1; D may be TRBD1 (5 bases). The V end lost 5 bases, the J end lost 5 bases, and 18 bases lay between the germline ends. CDR1 and CDR2 from the germline V gene are SGHVS and FQNEAQ. This CDR3 is built from 15 residues.

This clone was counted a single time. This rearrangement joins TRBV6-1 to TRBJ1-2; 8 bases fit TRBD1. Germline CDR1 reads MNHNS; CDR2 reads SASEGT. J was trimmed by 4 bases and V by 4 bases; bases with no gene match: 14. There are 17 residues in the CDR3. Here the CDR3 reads CASSAYSDRVIIYGYTF. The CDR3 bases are TGTGCCAGCAGTGCGTACTCGGACAGGGTTATTATCTATGGCTACACCTTC.

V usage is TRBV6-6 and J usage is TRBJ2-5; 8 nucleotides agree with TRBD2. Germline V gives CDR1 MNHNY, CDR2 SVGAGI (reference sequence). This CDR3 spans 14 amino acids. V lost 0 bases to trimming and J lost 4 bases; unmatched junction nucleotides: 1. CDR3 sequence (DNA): TGTGCCAGCAGTTACTCCGGGGGGGCAGAGACCCAGTACTTC. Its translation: CASSYSGGAETQYF.

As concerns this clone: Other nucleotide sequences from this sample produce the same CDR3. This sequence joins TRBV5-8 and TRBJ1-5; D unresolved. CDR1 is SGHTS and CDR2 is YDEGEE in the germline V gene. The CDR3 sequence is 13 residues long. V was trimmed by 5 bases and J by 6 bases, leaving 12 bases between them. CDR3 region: CASRAAQGQPQHF. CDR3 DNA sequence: TGTGCCAGCAGGGCAGCGCAAGGTCAGCCCCAGCATTTT.

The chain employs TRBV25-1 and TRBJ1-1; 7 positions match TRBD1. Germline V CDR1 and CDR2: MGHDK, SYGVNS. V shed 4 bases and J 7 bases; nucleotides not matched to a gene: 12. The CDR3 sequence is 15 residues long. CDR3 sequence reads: CASSALQGVTVEAFF. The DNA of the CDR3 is TGTGCCAGCAGTGCTCTTCAGGGGGTCACAGTTGAAGCTTTCTTT. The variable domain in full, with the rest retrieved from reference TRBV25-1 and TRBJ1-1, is EADIYQTPRYLVIGTGKKITLECSQTMGHDKMYWYQQDPGMELHLIHYSYGVNSTEKGDLSSESTVSRIRTEHFPLTLESARPSHTSQYLCASSALQGVTVEAFFGQGTRLTVV.

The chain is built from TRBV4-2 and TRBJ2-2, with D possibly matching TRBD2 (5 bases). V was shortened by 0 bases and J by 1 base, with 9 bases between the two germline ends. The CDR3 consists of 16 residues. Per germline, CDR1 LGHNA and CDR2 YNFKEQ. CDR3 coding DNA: TGTGCCAGCAGCCAAGAGTCGGGAAGGAACACCGGGGAGCTGTTTTTT. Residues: CASSQESGRNTGELFF.

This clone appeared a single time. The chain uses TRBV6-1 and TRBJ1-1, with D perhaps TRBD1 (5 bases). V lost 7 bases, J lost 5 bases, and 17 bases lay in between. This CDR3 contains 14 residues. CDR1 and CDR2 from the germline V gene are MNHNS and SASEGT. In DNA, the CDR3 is TGTGCCAGCACCCCATGGGGGGTGGAAACTGAAGCTTTCTTT. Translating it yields CASTPWGVETEAFF.

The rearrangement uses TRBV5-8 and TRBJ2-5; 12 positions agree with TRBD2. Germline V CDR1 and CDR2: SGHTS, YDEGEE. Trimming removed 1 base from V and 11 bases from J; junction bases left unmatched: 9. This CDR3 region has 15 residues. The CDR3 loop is CASSLFKTSGGAQYF. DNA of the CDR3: TGTGCCAGCAGCTTGTTCAAGACTAGCGGGGGCGCTCAGTACTTC.

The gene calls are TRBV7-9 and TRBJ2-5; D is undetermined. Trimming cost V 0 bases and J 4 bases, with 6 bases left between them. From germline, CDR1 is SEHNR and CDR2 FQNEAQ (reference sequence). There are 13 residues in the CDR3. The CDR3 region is CASSLAVGETQYF. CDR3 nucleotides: TGTGCCAGCAGCTTAGCCGTCGGAGAGACCCAGTACTTC.

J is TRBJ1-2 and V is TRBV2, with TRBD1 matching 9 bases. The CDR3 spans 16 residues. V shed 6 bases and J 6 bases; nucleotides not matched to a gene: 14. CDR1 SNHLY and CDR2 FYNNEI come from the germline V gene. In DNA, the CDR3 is TGTGCCAGCAGACCCCGGGACAGGGCAGCAACCAATGGCTACACCTTC. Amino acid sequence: CASRPRDRAATNGYTF.

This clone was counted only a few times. The CDR3 nucleotides are TGTGCCAGCAGCTTAGGCCAGGCCCAAGCTTTCTTT. As protein: CASSLGQAQAFF. The chain combines TRBV7-8 with TRBJ1-1; D unresolved. V lost 1 base and J 9 bases, leaving 9 bases between the germline ends. Looked up from germline, CDR1 is SGHVS and CDR2 is FQNEAQ. The CDR3 loop spans 12 amino acids.